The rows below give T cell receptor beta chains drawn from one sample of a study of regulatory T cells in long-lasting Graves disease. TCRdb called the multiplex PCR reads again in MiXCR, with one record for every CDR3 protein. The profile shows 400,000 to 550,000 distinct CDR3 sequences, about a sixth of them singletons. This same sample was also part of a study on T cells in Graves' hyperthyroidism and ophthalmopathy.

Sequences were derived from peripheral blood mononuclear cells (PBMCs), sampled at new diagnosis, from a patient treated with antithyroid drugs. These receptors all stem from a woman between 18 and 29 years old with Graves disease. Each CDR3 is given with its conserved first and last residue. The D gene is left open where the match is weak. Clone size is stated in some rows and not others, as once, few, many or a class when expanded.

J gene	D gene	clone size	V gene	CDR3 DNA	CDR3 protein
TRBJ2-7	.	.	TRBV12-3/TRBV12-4	TGTGCCAGCAGCGGTGGGAGCCTCTACGAGCAGTACTTC	CASSGGSLYEQYF
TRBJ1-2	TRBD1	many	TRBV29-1	TGCAGCGTGACGACAGGGCTCTATGGCTACACCTTC	CSVTTGLYGYTF
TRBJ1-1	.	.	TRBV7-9	TGTGCCAGCAGCTCCGGGGGGCGCCCCACTGAAGCTTTCTTT	CASSSGGRPTEAFF
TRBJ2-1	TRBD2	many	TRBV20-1	TGCAGTGCTAGACGACCAGGGGCGGGAGGGTACAATGAGCAGTTCTTC	CSARRPGAGGYNEQFF
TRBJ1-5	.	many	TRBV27	TGTGCCAGCAGTTTACAGGGACACCCTAATCAGCCCCAGCATTTT	CASSLQGHPNQPQHF
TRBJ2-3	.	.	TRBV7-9	TGTGCCAGCAGCTTAGACGGGGCATGGACAGATACGCAGTATTTT	CASSLDGAWTDTQYF
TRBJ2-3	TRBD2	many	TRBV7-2	TGTGCCAGCAGCCTACTAGCGGGAGGCACAGATACGCAGTATTTT	CASSLLAGGTDTQYF
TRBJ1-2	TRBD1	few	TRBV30	TGTGCCCTCCGGACAGGGGTCGGCTATGGCTACACCTTC	CALRTGVGYGYTF
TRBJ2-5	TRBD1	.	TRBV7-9	TGTGCCAGCAGCGGAGCACAGGGGCTAGGGACCCAGTACTTC	CASSGAQGLGTQYF
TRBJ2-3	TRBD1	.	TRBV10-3	TGTGCCATCAGCCCGGGACAGGGGAGGAGCACAGATACGCAGTATTTT	CAISPGQGRSTDTQYF
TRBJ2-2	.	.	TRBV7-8	TGTGCCAGCAGCTTATTGTTCGGCGGGGAGCTGTTTTTT	CASSLLFGGELFF
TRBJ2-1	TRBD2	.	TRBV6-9	TGTGCCAGCAGTTATACTACCCGGACTAGCGGGATCAGTCGTAATGAGCAGTTCTTC	CASSYTTRTSGISRNEQFF
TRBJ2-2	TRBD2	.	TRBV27	TGTGCCAGCAGTAATCCGGGACTAGCCATCGGGGAGCTGTTTTTT	CASSNPGLAIGELFF
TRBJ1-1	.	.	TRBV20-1	TGCAGTGCTAGATCGGACGGGAACACTGAAGCTTTCTTT	CSARSDGNTEAFF
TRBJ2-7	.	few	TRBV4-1	TGCGCCAGCACTAGAAATCGGGACTACGAGCAGTACTTC	CASTRNRDYEQYF
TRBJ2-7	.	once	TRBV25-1	TGTGCCAGCAGTCAGAGGGCGGGCGGGCGTTCCTACGAGCAGTACTTC	CASSQRAGGRSYEQYF
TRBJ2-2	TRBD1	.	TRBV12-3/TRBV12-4	TGTGCCAGCAGCCGGGAAGGCGGGACAGGAAGAACCGGGGAGCTGTTTTTT	CASSREGGTGRTGELFF
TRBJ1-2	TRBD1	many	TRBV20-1	TGCAGTGCTAAAGACAGGGAGAACTACTATGGCTACACCTTC	CSAKDRENYYGYTF
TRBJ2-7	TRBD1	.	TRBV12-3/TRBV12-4	TGTGCCAGCAGTAACCCCGGGACAGGGGACCGCTACGAGCAGTACTTC	CASSNPGTGDRYEQYF
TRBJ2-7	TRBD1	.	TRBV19	TGTGCCAGTGGGACAGGGGCGGGCGAGCAGTACTTC	CASGTGAGEQYF
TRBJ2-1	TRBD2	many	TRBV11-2	TGTGCCAGCAGCTTCTCGACTAGCGGTGAGCAGTTCTTC	CASSFSTSGEQFF
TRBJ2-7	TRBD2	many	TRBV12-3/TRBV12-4	TGTGCCAGCCGACTAGCGTACGAGCAGTACTTC	CASRLAYEQYF
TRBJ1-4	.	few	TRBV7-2	TGTGCCAGCAGCCTCAAAAAGGGTGAAAAACTGTTTTTT	CASSLKKGEKLFF
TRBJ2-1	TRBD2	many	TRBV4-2	TGTGCCAGCAGCCAAGTAGCGGGAGTTCTAAATGAGCAGTTCTTC	CASSQVAGVLNEQFF
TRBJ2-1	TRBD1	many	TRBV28	TGTGCCAGCAGTTTAGGGACAGGGAGAGATGAGCAGTTCTTC	CASSLGTGRDEQFF
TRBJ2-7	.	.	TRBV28	TGTGCCAGCAGTTCTGGGGGGCAGCTATACGAGCAGTACTTC	CASSSGGQLYEQYF
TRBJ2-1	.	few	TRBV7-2	TGTGCCAGCAGCTTAGCGAGTCTAGCCCTTCGTAAGCAGTTCTTC	CASSLASLALRKQFF
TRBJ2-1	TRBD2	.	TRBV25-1	TGTGCCAGCAGAAGGACTAGCGGAAATGAGCAGTTCTTC	CASRRTSGNEQFF
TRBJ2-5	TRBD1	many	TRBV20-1	TGCAGTGCTGGGGGACAGGGAGAGACCCAGTACTTC	CSAGGQGETQYF
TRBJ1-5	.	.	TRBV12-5	TGTGCTAGTGGTTTGCCCCCAAACCAAACTAGGCTTCAGCCCCAGCATTTT	CASGLPPNQTRLQPQHF
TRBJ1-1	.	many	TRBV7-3	TGTGCCAGCAGCTTCCAGGGACACACTGAAGCTTTCTTT	CASSFQGHTEAFF
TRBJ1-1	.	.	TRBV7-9	TGTGCCAGCAGTCCCCTTCCGGGACACCGGAACACTGAAGCTTTCTTT	CASSPLPGHRNTEAFF
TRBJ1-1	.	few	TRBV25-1	TGTGCCAGCCGGGGCGGGGGGGGAGCGAGCACTGAAGCTTTCTTT	CASRGGGGASTEAFF
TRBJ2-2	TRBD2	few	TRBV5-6	TGTGCCAGCAGGGGACTAGCGGCCACCGGGGAGCTGTTTTTT	CASRGLAATGELFF
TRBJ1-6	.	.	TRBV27	TGTGCCAGCAGTTTGAAACGGGTTAATTCACCCCTCCACTTT	CASSLKRVNSPLHF
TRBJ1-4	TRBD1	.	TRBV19	TGTGCCAGTACAGGGGGTGAAAAACTGTTTTTT	CASTGGEKLFF
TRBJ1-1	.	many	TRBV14	TGTGCCAGCAGCCAAGACGCAGGGAATCTTAACACTGAAGCTTTCTTT	CASSQDAGNLNTEAFF
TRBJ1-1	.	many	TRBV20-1	TGCAGTGCTCCTAGGAGCCGTGTCACTGAAGCTTTCTTT	CSAPRSRVTEAFF
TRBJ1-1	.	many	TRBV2	TGTGCCAACAGACGGGGGGCAGGGTTCCTTTTAAACACTGAAGCTTTCTTT	CANRRGAGFLLNTEAFF
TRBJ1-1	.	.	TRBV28	TGTGCCAGCGGCCCTGGGACTGGCGCTGAAGCTTTCTTT	CASGPGTGAEAFF
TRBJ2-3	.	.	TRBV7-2	TGTGCCAGCAGCTTAGCCGAGAGAGATACGCAGTATTTT	CASSLAERDTQYF
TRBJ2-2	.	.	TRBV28	TGTGCCGAACAGGTTCCCACCGGGGAGCTGTTTTTT	CAEQVPTGELFF
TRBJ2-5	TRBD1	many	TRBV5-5	TGTGCCAGCAGCGGGGACAGGGGTGGGCAGACCCAGTACTTC	CASSGDRGGQTQYF
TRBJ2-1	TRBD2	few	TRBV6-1	TGTGCCAGCAGTGAAAGTTCCCGGACTAGCGGGTACCTCTTC	CASSESSRTSGYLF
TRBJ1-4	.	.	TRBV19	TGTGCCAGTAGTATAGCCGGGGCAACTAATGAAAAACTGTTTTTT	CASSIAGATNEKLFF
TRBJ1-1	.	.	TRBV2	TGTGCCAGCAGTGACCCGGGGGATCGATTAACGAACACTGAAGCTTTCTTT	CASSDPGDRLTNTEAFF
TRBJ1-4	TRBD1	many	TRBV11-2	TGTGCCAGCAGCATCCAAGGGACAGTTAATGAAAAACTGTTTTTT	CASSIQGTVNEKLFF
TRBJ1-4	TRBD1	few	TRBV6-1	TGTGCCAGCAGTCCGACAGGGGTCCTTAATGAAAAACTGTTTTTT	CASSPTGVLNEKLFF
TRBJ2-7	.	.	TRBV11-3	TGTGCCAGCAGCTTAGAAGCGGATTTCGAGCAGTACTTC	CASSLEADFEQYF
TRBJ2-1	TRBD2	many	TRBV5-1	TGCGCCAGCGGAGGGACTAGCGGAGAAAACAATGAGCAGTTCTTC	CASGGTSGENNEQFF
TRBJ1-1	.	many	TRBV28	TGTGCCAGCAGTTTATCGGACCTCATACTGAACACTGAAGCTTTCTTT	CASSLSDLILNTEAFF
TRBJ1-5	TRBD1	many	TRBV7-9	TGTGCCAGCAGCTTAGACGGACAGGGTGGCAATCAGCCCCAGCATTTT	CASSLDGQGGNQPQHF
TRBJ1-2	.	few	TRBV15	TGTGCCACCAGCGGCCAGAACTATGGCTACACCTTC	CATSGQNYGYTF
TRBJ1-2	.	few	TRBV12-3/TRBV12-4	TGTGCCAGCAGTCCCATACAGGGAGCAGTACCGTATGGCTACACCTTC	CASSPIQGAVPYGYTF
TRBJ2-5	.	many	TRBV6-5	TGTGCCAGCAGTTACAGCTTGGCAGAGACCCAGTACTTC	CASSYSLAETQYF
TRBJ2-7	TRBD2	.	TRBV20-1	TGCAGTGCCTTGGGGGCGGGAGGGCCCTACGAGCAGTACTTC	CSALGAGGPYEQYF
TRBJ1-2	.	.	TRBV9	TGTGCCAGCAGCGTAGGTGGAGCTCTGAACTATGGCTACACCTTC	CASSVGGALNYGYTF
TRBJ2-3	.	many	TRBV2	TGTGCCAGCAGTGACACAGATACGCAGTATTTT	CASSDTDTQYF
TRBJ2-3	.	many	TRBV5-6	TGTGCCAGCAGCTTGGCCGTCCGGGGCCGGACAGATACGCAGTATTTT	CASSLAVRGRTDTQYF